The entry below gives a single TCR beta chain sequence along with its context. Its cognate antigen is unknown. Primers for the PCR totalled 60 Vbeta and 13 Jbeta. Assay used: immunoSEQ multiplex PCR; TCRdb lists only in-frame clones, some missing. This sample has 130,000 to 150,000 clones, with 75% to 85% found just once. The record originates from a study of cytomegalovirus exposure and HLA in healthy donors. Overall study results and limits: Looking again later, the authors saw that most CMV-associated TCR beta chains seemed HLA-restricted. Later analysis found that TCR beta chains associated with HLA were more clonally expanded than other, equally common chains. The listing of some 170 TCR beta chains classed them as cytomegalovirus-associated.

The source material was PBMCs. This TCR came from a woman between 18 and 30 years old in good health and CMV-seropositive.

The CDR3 region is CASSQATGGGAGELFF. In DNA form, the CDR3 reads TGCGCCAGCAGCCAAGCAACCGGGGGAGGGGCCGGGGAGCTGTTTTTT. The chain couples TRBV4-1 to TRBJ2-2; 7 bases are shared with TRBD2. The V gene end was trimmed by 1 base and the J gene end by 6 bases; junction bases not matched to a gene: 8. The length of the CDR3 is 16 residues. Germline V gives CDR1 MGHRA, CDR2 YSYEKL.